The rows below give T cell receptor beta chains drawn from one sample of a study of shared clonotypes between healthy human individuals. TCRdb keeps only in-frame clones here, not all; method: immunoSEQ multiplex PCR. The data contain 2 million or so clones, 85% to 95% of them singletons. What was sequenced was naive CD4+ T cells sorted from blood. These receptors all stem from a man younger than 30 in good health. Each CDR3 is given with its conserved first and last residue. The order of the fields is V gene, J gene, clone size, D gene, CDR3 protein, CDR3 DNA. D genes are given only for firm matches. Part of the rows lack a size; the others show once, few, many or a class for expanded clones.

TRBV10-2	TRBJ1-1	NA	NA	CASSDRPNTEAFF	TGCGCCAGCAGTGACAGACCGAACACTGAAGCTTTCTTT
TRBV7-9	TRBJ2-1	NA	TRBD2	CASSVAGTSGGAEFF	TGTGCCAGCAGCGTAGCCGGGACTAGCGGGGGGGCTGAGTTCTTC
TRBV14	TRBJ1-6	NA	NA	CASSQDHASPLHF	TGTGCCAGCAGCCAAGATCATGCTTCACCCCTCCACTTT
TRBV6-5	TRBJ2-1	once	NA	CASSSPVVAVLFF	TGTGCCAGCAGTTCGCCCGTGGTAGCGGTATTGTTCTTC
TRBV11-2	TRBJ2-6	NA	TRBD1	CASSTIRTGGLSGANVLTF	TGTGCCAGCAGCACTATAAGGACAGGGGGCCTATCTGGGGCCAACGTCCTGACTTTC
TRBV29-1	TRBJ1-1	NA	NA	CSVEVQLGKNTEAFF	TGCAGCGTTGAAGTGCAGTTAGGTAAGAACACTGAAGCTTTCTTT
TRBV6-5	TRBJ2-7	NA	TRBD1	CASSYYKVDRTHEQYF	TGTGCCAGCAGTTACTATAAGGTGGACAGGACCCACGAGCAGTACTTC
TRBV25-1	TRBJ2-1	NA	TRBD2	CASSGGLAGTYNEQFF	TGTGCCAGCAGTGGAGGACTAGCGGGTACCTACAATGAGCAGTTCTTC
TRBV6-5	TRBJ1-1	once	NA	CASRRGKNTEAFF	TGTGCCAGTAGGCGAGGGAAGAACACTGAAGCTTTCTTT
TRBV27	TRBJ1-6	NA	TRBD1	CASTIQGFQGALHF	TGTGCCAGCACCATACAGGGCTTCCAGGGGGCCCTCCACTTT
TRBV2	TRBJ1-1	NA	NA	CASSGEMNTEAFF	TGTGCCAGCAGTGGGGAGATGAACACTGAAGCTTTCTTT
TRBV15	TRBJ1-1	NA	NA	CATSREGLTEAFF	TGTGCCACCAGCAGAGAGGGTCTCACTGAAGCTTTCTTT
TRBV21-1	TRBJ1-5	NA	NA	CASSTDRGRKGNQPQHF	TGTGCCAGCAGCACCGACAGGGGTAGGAAAGGCAATCAGCCCCAGCATTTT
TRBV27	TRBJ1-2	NA	NA	CASSLGLAGVYGYTF	TGTGCCAGCAGTCTAGGGTTGGCTGGGGTCTATGGCTACACCTTC
TRBV7-9	TRBJ2-7	NA	TRBD2	CASSPQAGRIEQYF	TGTGCCAGCAGCCCCCAAGCGGGACGAATCGAGCAGTACTTC
TRBV5-4	TRBJ1-2	NA	NA	CASSLAQGEDGYTF	TGTGCCAGCAGCTTGGCCCAGGGAGAGGATGGCTACACCTTC
TRBV30	TRBJ2-1	NA	TRBD2	CAWRWSGSSYNEQFF	TGTGCCTGGCGATGGAGCGGGAGTTCCTACAATGAGCAGTTCTTC
TRBV5-4	TRBJ2-2	NA	NA	CASSFGAPGELFF	TGTGCCAGCAGTTTTGGCGCACCCGGGGAGCTGTTTTTT
TRBV11-2	TRBJ1-1	NA	TRBD1	CASSLVNGQVPAFF	TGTGCCAGCAGCTTAGTTAATGGACAGGTCCCCGCTTTCTTT
TRBV6-6	TRBJ1-5	NA	NA	CASSYDVSNQPQHF	TGTGCCAGCAGTTACGACGTTAGCAATCAGCCCCAGCATTTT
TRBV30	TRBJ1-2	NA	NA	CAVRGDSDNYGYTF	TGTGCCGTCCGTGGGGACTCCGATAACTATGGCTACACCTTC
TRBV6-1	TRBJ1-2	once	NA	CASASDPADYGYTF	TGTGCCAGCGCCTCGGATCCAGCAGATTATGGCTACACCTTC
TRBV7-6	TRBJ1-1	NA	NA	CASSLDTVGTEAFF	TGTGCCAGCAGCTTAGATACAGTGGGAACTGAAGCTTTCTTT
TRBV4-3	TRBJ2-7	NA	TRBD2	CASSQDRDYTYEQYF	TGCGCCAGCAGCCAAGATCGGGACTATACCTACGAGCAGTACTTC
TRBV18	TRBJ1-2	NA	TRBD1	CASSPVLGQALYGYTF	TGTGCCAGCTCACCAGTCCTGGGACAGGCTCTATATGGCTACACCTTC
TRBV2	TRBJ1-3	NA	NA	CASSAERSGNTIYF	TGTGCCAGCAGTGCGGAGCGTTCTGGAAACACCATATATTTT
TRBV4-3	TRBJ2-7	NA	TRBD1	CASSQSIHRDRVLLRSYEQYF	TGCGCCAGCAGTCAATCGATACACCGGGACAGGGTTTTGCTGAGGTCCTACGAGCAGTACTTC
TRBV6-5	TRBJ2-7	NA	NA	CASRDPYEQYF	TGTGCCAGCAGGGACCCCTACGAGCAGTACTTC